This T cell receptor (beta chain) was sequenced in a study of vaccination effects on CD4 cells after COVID-19. Study as a whole: Median timing of post-vaccine samples was 72 days after the second dose.

Remarks on this clone: What it recognizes is unknown.

Clones were sequenced by immunoSEQ multiplex PCR, and TCRdb holds only the in-frame ones, with some missing. The sample gives 67,000 or so clones, over 70% of which show up once; approximately 1.3% is in the top ten. V was clipped by 5 bases and J by 7 bases, with 14 bases between them. Germline V gene data show CDR1 as SGHTA and CDR2 as FQGNSA. The CDR3 extends over 13 amino acids. Prior to sequencing, the ViraFEST assay stimulated PBMC with viral peptide pools, which expanded the antigen-specific CD4+ T cells. It was after approximately 11 days of culture that CD4+ T cells were isolated. As their vaccination, participants received two doses of either BNT162b2 or mRNA-1273. Half-medium changes using IL-2 medium occurred on days 3 and 7.

The J gene is TRBJ1-1, the V gene TRBV7-2; no clear D gene. The specimen was CD4+ T cells from PBMCs cultured with HCoV-229E spike peptides, collected after COVID-19 vaccination. The receptor's source is a human donor who received a COVID-19 vaccine. The CDR3 loop reads CASSLSQGIEAFF. The CDR3, as DNA: TGTGCCAGCAGCCTAAGCCAAGGAATTGAAGCTTTCTTT.